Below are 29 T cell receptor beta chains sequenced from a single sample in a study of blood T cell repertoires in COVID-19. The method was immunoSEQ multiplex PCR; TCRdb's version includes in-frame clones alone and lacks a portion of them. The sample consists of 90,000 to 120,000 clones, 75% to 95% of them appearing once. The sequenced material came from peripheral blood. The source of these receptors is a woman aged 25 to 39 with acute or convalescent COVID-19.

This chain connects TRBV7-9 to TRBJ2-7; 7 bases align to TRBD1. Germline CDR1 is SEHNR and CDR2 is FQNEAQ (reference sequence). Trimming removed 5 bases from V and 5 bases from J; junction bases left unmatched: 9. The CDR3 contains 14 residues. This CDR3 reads CASSPPDRNHEQYF. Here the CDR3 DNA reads TGTGCCAGCAGCCCCCCGGACAGGAACCACGAGCAGTACTTC. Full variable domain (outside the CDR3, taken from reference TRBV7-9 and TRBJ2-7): DTGVSQNPRHKITKRGQNVTFRCDPISEHNRLYWYRQTLGQGPEFLTYFQNEAQLEKSRLLSDRFSAERPKGSFSTLEIQRTEQGDSAMYLCASSPPDRNHEQYFGPGTRLTVT.

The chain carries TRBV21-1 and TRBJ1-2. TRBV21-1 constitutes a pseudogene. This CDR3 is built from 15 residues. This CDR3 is CASSKERRVVYGYTF. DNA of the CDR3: TGTGCCAGCAGCAAAGAGAGGAGGGTAGTCTATGGCTACACCTTC.

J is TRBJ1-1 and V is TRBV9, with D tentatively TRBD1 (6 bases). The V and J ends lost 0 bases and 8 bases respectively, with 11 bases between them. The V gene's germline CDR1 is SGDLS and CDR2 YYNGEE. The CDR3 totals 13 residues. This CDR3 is CASSVATGTEAFF. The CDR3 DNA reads TGTGCCAGCAGCGTAGCTACAGGGACGGAAGCTTTCTTT.

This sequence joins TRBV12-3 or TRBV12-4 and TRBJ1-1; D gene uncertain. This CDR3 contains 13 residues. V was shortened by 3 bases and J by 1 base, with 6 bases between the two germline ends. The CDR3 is CASSLTGNTEAFF. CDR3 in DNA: TGTGCCAGCAGTTTGACGGGGAACACTGAAGCTTTCTTT.

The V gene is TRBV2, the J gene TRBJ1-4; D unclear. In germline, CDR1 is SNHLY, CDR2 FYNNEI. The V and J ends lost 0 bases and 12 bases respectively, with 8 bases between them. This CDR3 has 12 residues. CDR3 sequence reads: CASSEAGLELFF. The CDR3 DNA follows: TGTGCCAGCAGTGAAGCTGGGCTCGAACTGTTTTTT.

CDR3 nucleotide sequence: TGTGCCAGTTCACAGGGATTCCAAGAGACCCAGTACTTC. Protein: CASSQGFQETQYF. The chain combines TRBV3-1 (or the pseudogene TRBV3-2) with TRBJ2-5; possibly TRBD1 for D (6 bases). CDR3 length equals 13 residues. Germline V gene data show CDR1 as LGHDT and CDR2 as YNNKEL (reference sequence). V lost 9 bases, J lost 1 base, and 12 bases lay in between.

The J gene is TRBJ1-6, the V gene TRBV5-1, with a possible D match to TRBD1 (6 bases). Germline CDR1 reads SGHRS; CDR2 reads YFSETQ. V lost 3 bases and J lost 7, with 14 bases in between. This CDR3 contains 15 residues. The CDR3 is CASSSQGNGNSPLHF. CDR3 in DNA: TGCGCCAGCAGCTCACAGGGTAATGGGAATTCACCCCTCCACTTT. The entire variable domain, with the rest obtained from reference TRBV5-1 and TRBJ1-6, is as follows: KAGVTQTPRYLIKTRGQQVTLSCSPISGHRSVSWYQQTPGQGLQFLFEYFSETQRNKGNFPGRFSGRQFSNSRSEMNVSTLELGDSALYLCASSSQGNGNSPLHFGNGTRLTVT.

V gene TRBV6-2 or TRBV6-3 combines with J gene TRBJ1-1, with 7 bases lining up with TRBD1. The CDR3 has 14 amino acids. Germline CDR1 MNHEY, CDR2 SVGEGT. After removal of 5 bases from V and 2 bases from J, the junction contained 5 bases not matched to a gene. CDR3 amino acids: CASSGTVRNTEAFF. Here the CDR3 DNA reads TGTGCCAGCAGTGGGACAGTTCGCAACACTGAAGCTTTCTTT.

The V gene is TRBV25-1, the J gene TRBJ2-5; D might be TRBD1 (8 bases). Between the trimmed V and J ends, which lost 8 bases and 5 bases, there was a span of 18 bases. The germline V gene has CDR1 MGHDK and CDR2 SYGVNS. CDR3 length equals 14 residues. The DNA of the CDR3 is TGTGCCAGCGGGGGGGCAGGGGGCTTGGAGACCCAGTACTTC. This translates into CASGGAGGLETQYF.

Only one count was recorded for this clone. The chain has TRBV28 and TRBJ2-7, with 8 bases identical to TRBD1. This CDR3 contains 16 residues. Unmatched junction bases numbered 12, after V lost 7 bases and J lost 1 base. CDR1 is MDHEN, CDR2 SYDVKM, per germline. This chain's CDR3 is CASNLNRDRKSYEQYF. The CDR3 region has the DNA TGTGCCAGCAACCTCAACCGGGACAGGAAATCCTACGAGCAGTACTTC.

The CDR3 here is CASSPGQGSHQPQHF. The CDR3, as DNA: TGTGCCAGCTCACCGGGACAGGGGAGTCACCAGCCCCAGCATTTT. This chain links TRBV18 with TRBJ1-5, with TRBD1 identical over 10 bases. The V and J ends lost 3 bases and 7 bases, in that order; junction bases with no gene match: 6. The CDR3 loop spans 15 amino acids. Looked up from germline, CDR1 is KGHSH and CDR2 is LQKENI. The complete variable domain, with remaining parts taken from reference TRBV18 and TRBJ1-5, reads NAGVMQNPRHLVRRRGQEARLRCSPMKGHSHVYWYRQLPEEGLKFMVYLQKENIIDESGMPKERFSAEFPKEGPSILRIQQVVRGDSAAYFCASSPGQGSHQPQHFGDGTRLSIL.

The CDR3 nucleotides read TGTGCCAGCAGCCAAGCCACCCTGGCCGGGTCACCCCTCCACTTT. The encoded protein is CASSQATLAGSPLHF. The chain has TRBV14 and TRBJ1-6; D is unclear. Germline-derived CDR1 and CDR2 are SGHDN and FVKESK. V was shortened by 1 base and J by 10 bases, with 14 bases between the two germline ends. This CDR3 contains 15 residues.

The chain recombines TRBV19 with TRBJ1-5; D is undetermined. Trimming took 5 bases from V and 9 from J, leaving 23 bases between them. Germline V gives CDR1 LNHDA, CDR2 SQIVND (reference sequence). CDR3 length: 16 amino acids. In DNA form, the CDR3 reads TGTGCCAGTAGTCAATTCCGGGAAACAAATTTGGGGCCCCAGCATTTT. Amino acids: CASSQFRETNLGPQHF.

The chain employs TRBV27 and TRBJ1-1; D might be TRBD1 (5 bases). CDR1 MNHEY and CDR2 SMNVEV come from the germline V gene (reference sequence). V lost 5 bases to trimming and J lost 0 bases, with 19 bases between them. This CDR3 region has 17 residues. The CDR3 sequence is CASSKNRYQFMNTEAFF. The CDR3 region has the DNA TGTGCCAGCAGTAAGAACAGGTACCAATTCATGAACACTGAAGCTTTCTTT.

This CDR3 reads CASSLTSGPTMEQFF. The CDR3 region has the DNA TGTGCCAGCAGTTTAACTAGCGGACCTACAATGGAGCAGTTCTTC. The chain is built from TRBV27 and TRBJ2-1, with 8 bases matching TRBD2. This CDR3 has 15 amino acids. Germline V gene lookup returns CDR1 MNHEY and CDR2 SMNVEV (reference sequence). The J segment lost 10 bases and the V segment lost 2 bases, leaving 10 bases of the junction unmatched.

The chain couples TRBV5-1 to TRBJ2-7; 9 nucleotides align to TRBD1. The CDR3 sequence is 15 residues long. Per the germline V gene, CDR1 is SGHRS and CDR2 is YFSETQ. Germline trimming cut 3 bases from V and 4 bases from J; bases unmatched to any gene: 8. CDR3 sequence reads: CASSSDRGILYEQYF. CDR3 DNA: TGCGCCAGCAGCTCAGACAGGGGGATCCTTTACGAGCAGTACTTC.

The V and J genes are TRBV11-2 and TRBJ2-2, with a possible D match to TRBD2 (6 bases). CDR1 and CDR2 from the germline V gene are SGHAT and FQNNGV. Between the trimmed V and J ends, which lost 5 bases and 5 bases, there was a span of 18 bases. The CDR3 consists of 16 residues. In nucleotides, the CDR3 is TGTGCCAGCAGCCCGGCGTGGGGGGTTGAGACCGGGGAGCTGTTTTTT. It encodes CASSPAWGVETGELFF.

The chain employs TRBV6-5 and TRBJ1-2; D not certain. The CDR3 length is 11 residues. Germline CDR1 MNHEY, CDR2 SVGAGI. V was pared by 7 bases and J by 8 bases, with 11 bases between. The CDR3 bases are TGTGCCAGCAACGGGGTAGAAGGCTACACCTTC. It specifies CASNGVEGYTF.

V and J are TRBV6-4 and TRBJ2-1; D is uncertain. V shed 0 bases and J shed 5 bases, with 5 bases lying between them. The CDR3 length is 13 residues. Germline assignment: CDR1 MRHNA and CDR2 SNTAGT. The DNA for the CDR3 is TGTGCCAGCAGTGACTCGTCCAACAATGAGCAGTTCTTC. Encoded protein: CASSDSSNNEQFF.

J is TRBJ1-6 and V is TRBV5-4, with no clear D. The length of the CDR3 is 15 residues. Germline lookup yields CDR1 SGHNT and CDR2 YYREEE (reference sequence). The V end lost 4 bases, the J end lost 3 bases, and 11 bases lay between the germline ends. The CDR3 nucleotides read TGTGCCAGCAGCCCCACGGGGAGCTATAATTCACCCCTCCACTTT. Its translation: CASSPTGSYNSPLHF.

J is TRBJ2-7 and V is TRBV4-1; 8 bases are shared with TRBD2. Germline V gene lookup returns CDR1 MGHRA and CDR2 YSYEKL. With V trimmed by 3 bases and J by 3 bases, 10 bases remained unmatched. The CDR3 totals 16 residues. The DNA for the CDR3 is TGCGCCAGCAGCCAGGGACCGGGACTAGAAGTCTACGAGCAGTACTTC. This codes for CASSQGPGLEVYEQYF.

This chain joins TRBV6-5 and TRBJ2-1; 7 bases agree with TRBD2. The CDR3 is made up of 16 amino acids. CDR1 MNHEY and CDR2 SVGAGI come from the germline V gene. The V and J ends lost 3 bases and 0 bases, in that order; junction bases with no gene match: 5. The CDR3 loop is CASSYSGGSSYNEQFF. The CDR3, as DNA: TGTGCCAGCAGTTATTCGGGCGGGAGCTCCTACAATGAGCAGTTCTTC.

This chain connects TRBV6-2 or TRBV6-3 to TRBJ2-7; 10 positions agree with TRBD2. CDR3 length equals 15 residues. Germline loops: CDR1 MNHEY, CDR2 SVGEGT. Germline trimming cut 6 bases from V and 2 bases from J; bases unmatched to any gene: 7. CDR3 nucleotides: TGTGCCAGCAGCTCACTAGCGGGGAATACCTACGAGCAGTACTTC. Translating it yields CASSSLAGNTYEQYF.

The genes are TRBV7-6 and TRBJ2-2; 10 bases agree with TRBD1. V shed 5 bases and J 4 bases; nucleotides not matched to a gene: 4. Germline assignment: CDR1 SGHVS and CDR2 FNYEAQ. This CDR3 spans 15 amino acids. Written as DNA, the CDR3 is TGTGCCAGCAGCCCCCGGACAGGGGGCACCGGGGAGCTGTTTTTT. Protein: CASSPRTGGTGELFF.

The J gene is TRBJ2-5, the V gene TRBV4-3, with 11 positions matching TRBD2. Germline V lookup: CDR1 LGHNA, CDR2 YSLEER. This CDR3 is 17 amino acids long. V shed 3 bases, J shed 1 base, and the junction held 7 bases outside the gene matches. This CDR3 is CASSQVTSGGSQETQYF. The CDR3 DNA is TGCGCCAGCAGCCAGGTTACTAGCGGGGGAAGCCAAGAGACCCAGTACTTC.

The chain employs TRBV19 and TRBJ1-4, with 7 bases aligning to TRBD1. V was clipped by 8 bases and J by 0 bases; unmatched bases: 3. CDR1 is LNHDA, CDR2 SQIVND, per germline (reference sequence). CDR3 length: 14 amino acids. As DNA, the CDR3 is TGTGCCAGTGCGACAGGGCCAACTAATGAAAAACTGTTTTTT. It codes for CASATGPTNEKLFF.

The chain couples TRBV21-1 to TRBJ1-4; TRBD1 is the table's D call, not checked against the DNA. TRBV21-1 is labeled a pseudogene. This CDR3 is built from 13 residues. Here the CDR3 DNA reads TGTGCCAGAACAGGATCGGCTAATGAAAAACTGTTTTTT. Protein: CARTGSANEKLFF.

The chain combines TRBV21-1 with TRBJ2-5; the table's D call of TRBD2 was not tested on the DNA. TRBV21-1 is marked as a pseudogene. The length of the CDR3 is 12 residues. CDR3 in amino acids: CASDGLAETQYF. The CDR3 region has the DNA TGTGCCAGCGACGGACTAGCGGAGACCCAGTACTTC.

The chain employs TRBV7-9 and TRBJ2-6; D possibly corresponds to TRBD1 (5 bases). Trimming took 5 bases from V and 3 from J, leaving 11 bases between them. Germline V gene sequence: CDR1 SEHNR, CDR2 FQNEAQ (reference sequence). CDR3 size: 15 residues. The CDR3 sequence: CASSRQLSGANVLTF. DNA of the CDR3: TGTGCCAGCAGCCGACAGTTAAGTGGGGCCAACGTCCTGACTTTC.